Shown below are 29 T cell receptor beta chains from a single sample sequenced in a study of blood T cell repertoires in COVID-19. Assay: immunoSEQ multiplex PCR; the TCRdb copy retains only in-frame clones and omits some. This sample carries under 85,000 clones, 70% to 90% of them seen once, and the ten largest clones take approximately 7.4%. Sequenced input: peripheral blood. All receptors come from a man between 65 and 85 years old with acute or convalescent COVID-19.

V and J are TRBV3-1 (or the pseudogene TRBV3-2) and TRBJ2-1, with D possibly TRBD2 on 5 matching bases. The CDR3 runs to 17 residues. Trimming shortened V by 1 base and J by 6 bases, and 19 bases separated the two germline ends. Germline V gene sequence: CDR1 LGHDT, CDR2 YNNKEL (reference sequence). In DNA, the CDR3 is TGTGCCAGCAGCCAAGTTAGTTTAGGTCTAGCCCTCAATGAGCAGTTCTTC. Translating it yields CASSQVSLGLALNEQFF.

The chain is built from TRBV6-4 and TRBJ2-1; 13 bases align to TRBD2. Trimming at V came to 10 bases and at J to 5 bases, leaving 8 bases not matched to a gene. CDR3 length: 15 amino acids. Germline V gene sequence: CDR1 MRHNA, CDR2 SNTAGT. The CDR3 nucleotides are TGTGCCACTCGACTAGCGGGGGGTGTCCACAATGAGCAGTTCTTC. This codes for CATRLAGGVHNEQFF.

The CDR3 region is CASRRAGTGELFF. The CDR3 DNA follows: TGTGCCAGTCGGAGGGCCGGCACCGGGGAGCTGTTTTTT. The chain combines TRBV12-3 or TRBV12-4 with TRBJ2-2; D is possibly TRBD2 (6 bases). V was pared by 9 bases and J by 4 bases, with 12 bases between. This CDR3 contains 13 residues.

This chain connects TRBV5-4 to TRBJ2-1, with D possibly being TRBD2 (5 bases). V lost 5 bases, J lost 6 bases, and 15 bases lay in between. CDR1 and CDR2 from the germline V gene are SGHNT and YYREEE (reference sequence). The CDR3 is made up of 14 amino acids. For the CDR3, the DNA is TGTGCCAGCAGGGTTTTGACGGGGTCCAATGAGCAGTTCTTC. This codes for CASRVLTGSNEQFF.

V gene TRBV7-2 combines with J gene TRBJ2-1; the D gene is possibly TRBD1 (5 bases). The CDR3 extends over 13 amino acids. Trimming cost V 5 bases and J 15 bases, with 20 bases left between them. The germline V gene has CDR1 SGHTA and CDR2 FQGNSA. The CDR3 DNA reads TGTGCCAGCAGCGCTCCACCACACAGTAGGGGGTTCTTC. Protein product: CASSAPPHSRGFF.

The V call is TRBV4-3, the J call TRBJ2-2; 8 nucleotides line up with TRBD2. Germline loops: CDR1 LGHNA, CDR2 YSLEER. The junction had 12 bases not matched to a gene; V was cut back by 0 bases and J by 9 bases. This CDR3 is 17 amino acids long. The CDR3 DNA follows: TGCGCCAGCAGCCAAGATTTCGCGGCTAGCGGGTATTGGGAGCTGTTTTTT. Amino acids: CASSQDFAASGYWELFF.

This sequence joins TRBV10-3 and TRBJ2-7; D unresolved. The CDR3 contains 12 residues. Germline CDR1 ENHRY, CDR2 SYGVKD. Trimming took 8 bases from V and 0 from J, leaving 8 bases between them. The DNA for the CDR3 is TGTGCCATCGGGCAGAGCTCCTACGAGCAGTACTTC. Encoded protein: CAIGQSSYEQYF.

CDR3 sequence reads: CASSPQGTSGGGEQFF. CDR3 DNA: TGTGCCAGCAGCCCCCAAGGAACTAGCGGGGGGGGTGAGCAGTTCTTC. The rearrangement uses TRBV7-7 and TRBJ2-1; 13 nucleotides agree with TRBD2. This CDR3 spans 16 amino acids. CDR1 and CDR2 (germline): SSHAT, FNYEAQ (reference sequence). Unmatched junction bases numbered 10, after V lost 5 bases and J lost 9 bases.

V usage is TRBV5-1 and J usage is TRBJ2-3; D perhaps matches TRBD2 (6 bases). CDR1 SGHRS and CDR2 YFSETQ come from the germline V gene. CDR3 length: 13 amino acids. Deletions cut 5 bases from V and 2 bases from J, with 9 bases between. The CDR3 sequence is CASRGLPTDTQYF. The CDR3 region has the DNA TGCGCCAGCAGGGGACTCCCCACAGATACGCAGTATTTT.

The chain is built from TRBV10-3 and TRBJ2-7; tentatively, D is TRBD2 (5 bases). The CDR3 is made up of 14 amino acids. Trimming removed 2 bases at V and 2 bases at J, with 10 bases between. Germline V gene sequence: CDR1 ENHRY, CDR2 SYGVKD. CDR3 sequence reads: CAISEAAGTYEQYF. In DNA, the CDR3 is TGTGCCATCAGTGAGGCTGCCGGGACCTACGAGCAGTACTTC.

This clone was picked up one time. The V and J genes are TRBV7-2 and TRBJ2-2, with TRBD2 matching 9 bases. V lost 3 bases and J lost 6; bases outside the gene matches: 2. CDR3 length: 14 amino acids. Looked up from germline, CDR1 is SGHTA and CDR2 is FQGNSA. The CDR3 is CASSLGLASGELFF. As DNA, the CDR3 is TGTGCCAGCAGCTTGGGACTAGCATCCGGGGAGCTGTTTTTT. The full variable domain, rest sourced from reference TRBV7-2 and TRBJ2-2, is GAGVSQSPSNKVTEKGKDVELRCDPISGHTALYWYRQSLGQGLEFLIYFQGNSAPDKSGLPSDRFSAERTGGSVSTLTIQRTQQEDSAVYLCASSLGLASGELFFGEGSRLTVL.

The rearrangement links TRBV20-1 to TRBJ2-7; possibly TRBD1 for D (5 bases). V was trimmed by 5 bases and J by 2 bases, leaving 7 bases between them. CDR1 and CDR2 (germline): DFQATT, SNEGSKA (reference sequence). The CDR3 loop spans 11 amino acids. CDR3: CSALTAYEQYF. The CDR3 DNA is TGCAGTGCTTTGACAGCCTACGAGCAGTACTTC.

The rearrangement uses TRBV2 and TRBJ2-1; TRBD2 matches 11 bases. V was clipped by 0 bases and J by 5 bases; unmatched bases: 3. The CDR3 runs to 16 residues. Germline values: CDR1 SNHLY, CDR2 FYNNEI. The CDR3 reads CASSEAMTSGDNEQFF. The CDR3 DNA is TGTGCCAGCAGTGAAGCGATGACTAGCGGGGACAATGAGCAGTTCTTC.

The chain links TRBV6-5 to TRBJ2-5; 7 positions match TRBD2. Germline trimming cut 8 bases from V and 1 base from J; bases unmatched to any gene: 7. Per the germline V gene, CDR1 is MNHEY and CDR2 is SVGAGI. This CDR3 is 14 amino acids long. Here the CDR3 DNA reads TGTGCCAGCGGTCGAGCGGGGCCCCAAGAGACCCAGTACTTC. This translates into CASGRAGPQETQYF.

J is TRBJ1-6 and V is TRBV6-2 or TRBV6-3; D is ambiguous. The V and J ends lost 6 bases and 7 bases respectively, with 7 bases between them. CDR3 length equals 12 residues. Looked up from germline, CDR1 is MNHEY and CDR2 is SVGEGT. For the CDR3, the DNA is TGTGCCAGCAGCGAGGCGAATTCACCCCTCCACTTT. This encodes CASSEANSPLHF.

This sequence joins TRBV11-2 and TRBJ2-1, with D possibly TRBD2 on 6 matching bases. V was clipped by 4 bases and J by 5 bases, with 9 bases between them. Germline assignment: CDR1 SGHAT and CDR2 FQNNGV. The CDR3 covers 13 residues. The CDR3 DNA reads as TGTGCCAGCAGCTCTGGGGGGAACAATGAGCAGTTCTTC. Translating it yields CASSSGGNNEQFF.

The CDR3 sequence is CASSPGVANEQFF. In DNA, the CDR3 is TGTGCCAGCAGCCCGGGGGTAGCTAATGAGCAGTTCTTC. The chain uses TRBV11-2 and TRBJ2-1, with D maybe TRBD2 (6 bases). V was cut by 5 bases and J by 7 bases, with 12 bases left in between. CDR1 is SGHAT, CDR2 FQNNGV, per germline. The CDR3 is 13 residues long.

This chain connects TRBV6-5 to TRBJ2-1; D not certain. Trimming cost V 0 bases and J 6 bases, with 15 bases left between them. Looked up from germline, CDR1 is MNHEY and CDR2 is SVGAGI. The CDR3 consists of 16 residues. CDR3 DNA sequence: TGTGCCAGCAGTTACTCAAGCGCAAGGTTTTTCAATGAGCAGTTCTTC. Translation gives CASSYSSARFFNEQFF.

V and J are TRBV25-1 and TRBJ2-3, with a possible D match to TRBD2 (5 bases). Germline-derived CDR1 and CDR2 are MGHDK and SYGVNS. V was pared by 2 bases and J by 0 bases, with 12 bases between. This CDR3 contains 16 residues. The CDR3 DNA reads TGTGCCAGCAGTGAACCCCAAGGCGGGAGCACAGATACGCAGTATTTT. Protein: CASSEPQGGSTDTQYF.

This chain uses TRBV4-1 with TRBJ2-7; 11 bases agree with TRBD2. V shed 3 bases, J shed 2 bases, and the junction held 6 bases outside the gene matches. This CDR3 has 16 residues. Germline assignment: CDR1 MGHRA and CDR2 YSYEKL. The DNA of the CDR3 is TGCGCCAGCAGCCACCAGGGACTAGCGGTTCCCTACGAGCAGTACTTC. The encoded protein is CASSHQGLAVPYEQYF.

The DNA of the CDR3 is TGTGCCAGCGGGGTGGGGACTAACTACAATGAGCAGTTCTTC. It is translated as CASGVGTNYNEQFF. The chain has TRBV2 and TRBJ2-1; TRBD2 aligns across 7 bases. The V segment lost 8 bases and the J segment 3 bases; nucleotides outside the gene matches: 7. The CDR3 is 14 residues long. Germline assignment: CDR1 SNHLY and CDR2 FYNNEI.

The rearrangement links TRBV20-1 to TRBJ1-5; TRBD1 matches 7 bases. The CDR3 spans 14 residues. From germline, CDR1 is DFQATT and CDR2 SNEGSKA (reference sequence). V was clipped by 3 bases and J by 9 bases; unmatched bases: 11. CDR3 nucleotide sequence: TGCAGTGCTAGTATAAGACAGGGTATTGGGCCCCAGCATTTT. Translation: CSASIRQGIGPQHF.

The CDR3 loop is CASSLADRKLFF. In nucleotides, the CDR3 is TGTGCCAGCAGTTTAGCGGACAGAAAACTGTTTTTT. This chain joins TRBV28 and TRBJ1-4, with D possibly TRBD1 on 6 matching bases. V gave up 2 bases and J gave up 10 bases, with 8 bases separating them. The CDR3 contains 12 residues. Germline CDR1 and CDR2: MDHEN and SYDVKM.

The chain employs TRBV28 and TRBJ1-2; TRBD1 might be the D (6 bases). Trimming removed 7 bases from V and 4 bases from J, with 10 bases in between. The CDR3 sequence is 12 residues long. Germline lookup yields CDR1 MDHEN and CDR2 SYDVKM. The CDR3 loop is CASKTGSYGYTF. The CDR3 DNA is TGTGCCAGCAAGACAGGCTCCTATGGCTACACCTTC.

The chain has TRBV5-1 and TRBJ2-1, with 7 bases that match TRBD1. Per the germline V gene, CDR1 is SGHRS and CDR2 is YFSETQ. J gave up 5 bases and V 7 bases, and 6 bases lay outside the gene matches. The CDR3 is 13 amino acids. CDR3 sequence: CASGRDSNNEQFF. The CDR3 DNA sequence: TGCGCCAGCGGAAGGGACAGCAACAATGAGCAGTTCTTC.

The CDR3 sequence: CASTSGTGASGNTIYF. CDR3 nucleotide sequence: TGTGCCAGCACGTCCGGGACAGGGGCCTCTGGAAACACCATATATTTT. The chain combines TRBV2 with TRBJ1-3; 10 nucleotides agree with TRBD1. CDR1 and CDR2 from the germline V gene are SNHLY and FYNNEI. J lost 0 bases, V lost 7 bases, and 6 bases had no gene match. The CDR3 spans 16 residues.

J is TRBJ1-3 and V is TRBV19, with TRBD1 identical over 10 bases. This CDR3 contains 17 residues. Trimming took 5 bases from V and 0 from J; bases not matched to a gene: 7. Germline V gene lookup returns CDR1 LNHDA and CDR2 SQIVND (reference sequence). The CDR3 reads CASSLRQGALSGNTIYF. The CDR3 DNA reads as TGTGCCAGTAGTCTAAGACAGGGGGCTCTCTCTGGAAACACCATATATTTT.

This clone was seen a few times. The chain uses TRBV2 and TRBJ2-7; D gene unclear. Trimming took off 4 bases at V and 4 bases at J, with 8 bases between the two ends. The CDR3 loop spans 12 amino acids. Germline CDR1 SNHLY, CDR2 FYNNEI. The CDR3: CASSGPGYEQYF. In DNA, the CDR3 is TGTGCCAGCAGTGGCCCCGGGTACGAGCAGTACTTC. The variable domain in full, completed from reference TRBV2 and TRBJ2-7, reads EPEVTQTPSHQVTQMGQEVILRCVPISNHLYFYWYRQILGQKVEFLVSFYNNEISEKSEIFDDQFSVERPDGSNFTLKIRSTKLEDSAMYFCASSGPGYEQYFGPGTRLTVT.

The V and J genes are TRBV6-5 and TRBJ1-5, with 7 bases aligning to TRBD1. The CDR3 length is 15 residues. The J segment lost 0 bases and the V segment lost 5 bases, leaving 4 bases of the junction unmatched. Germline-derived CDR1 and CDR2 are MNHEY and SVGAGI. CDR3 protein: CASSPGTASNQPQHF. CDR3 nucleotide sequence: TGTGCCAGCAGTCCCGGGACAGCTAGCAATCAGCCCCAGCATTTT.